Following are 30 T cell receptor beta chains from one sample sequenced in a study of cytomegalovirus exposure and HLA in healthy donors (dated by TCRdb to about 2017). Libraries were built with the immunoSEQ multiplex PCR assay. For the multiplex PCR, a mixture combining 60 forward primers for TCR Vbeta segments and 13 reverse primers for TCR Jbeta segments was used. Held by TCRdb, this immuneACCESS table contains in-frame sequences only and omits some clones. Under half of the omission traces to an unresolved V gene where checked; the cause of the rest is unknown. This sample lists 95,000 to 150,000 clones; over 60% were detected once. The biggest ten clones account for 3.5% to 4% of the sample. The material sequenced was PBMCs. The receptors were gathered from a human donor in good health.

The chain uses TRBV5-1 and TRBJ2-2; a weak D match, TRBD2 (5 bases). Germline V gives CDR1 SGHRS, CDR2 YFSETQ. Trimming removed 0 bases from V and 3 bases from J, with 9 bases in between. This CDR3 spans 15 amino acids. The CDR3 region has the DNA TGCGCCAGCAGCTTGGGAGGGATCGACACCGGGGAGCTGTTTTTT. Translation: CASSLGGIDTGELFF. Full variable domain (outside the CDR3, taken from reference TRBV5-1 and TRBJ2-2): KAGVTQTPRYLIKTRGQQVTLSCSPISGHRSVSWYQQTPGQGLQFLFEYFSETQRNKGNFPGRFSGRQFSNSRSEMNVSTLELGDSALYLCASSLGGIDTGELFFGEGSRLTVL.

The V gene is TRBV6-1, the J gene TRBJ2-3; the D gene is possibly TRBD2 (5 bases). V was shortened by 6 bases and J by 4 bases, with 14 bases between the two germline ends. Germline V lookup: CDR1 MNHNS, CDR2 SASEGT. The CDR3 loop spans 14 amino acids. The CDR3 reads CASRMGRSADTQYF. CDR3 in DNA: TGTGCCAGCAGAATGGGGAGATCGGCAGATACGCAGTATTTT.

The chain has TRBV7-9 and TRBJ1-1, with D tentatively TRBD1 (5 bases). CDR1 is SEHNR and CDR2 is FQNEAQ in the germline V gene (reference sequence). CDR3 length equals 16 residues. V was trimmed by 0 bases and J by 6 bases, leaving 17 bases between them. The CDR3 DNA reads as TGTGCCAGCAGCTTAGCTAATGGGGGGAAGGACTCTGAAGCTTTCTTT. Translated, it gives CASSLANGGKDSEAFF.

The genes are TRBV28 and TRBJ2-5, with D perhaps TRBD2 (6 bases). Trimming shortened V by 7 bases and J by 5 bases, and 17 bases separated the two germline ends. CDR1 and CDR2 (germline): MDHEN, SYDVKM. The CDR3 spans 14 residues. The CDR3 nucleotides are TGTGCCAGCAAGGGCGGGACGCCTGCGGAGACCCAGTACTTC. Translation gives CASKGGTPAETQYF.

The chain couples TRBV19 to TRBJ2-1; D might be TRBD2 (5 bases). CDR3 length: 14 amino acids. The germline CDR1 and CDR2 sequences are LNHDA and SQIVND (reference sequence). V lost 1 base and J lost 5, with 9 bases in between. The CDR3 sequence: CASSIVPTNNEQFF. CDR3 coding DNA: TGTGCCAGTAGTATAGTCCCGACTAACAATGAGCAGTTCTTC.

The chain combines TRBV4-1 with TRBJ2-3; D may be TRBD1 (6 bases). V was trimmed by 5 bases and J by 3 bases, leaving 15 bases between them. Germline CDR1 and CDR2: MGHRA and YSYEKL. CDR3 length equals 15 residues. This CDR3 reads CASSFSPQGTDTQYF. The CDR3 region has the DNA TGCGCCAGCAGCTTTAGCCCACAGGGTACAGATACGCAGTATTTT.

This clone was recorded once. The chain has TRBV18 and TRBJ2-3; 12 nucleotides match TRBD1. The CDR3 is 15 residues long. Germline lookup yields CDR1 KGHSH and CDR2 LQKENI. The trim removed 4 bases at V and 4 bases at J, leaving 3 bases unmatched. This CDR3 reads CASSHRDRGPDTQYF. CDR3 nucleotide sequence: TGTGCCAGCTCACACCGGGACAGGGGGCCAGATACGCAGTATTTT.

The chain is built from TRBV7-6 and TRBJ2-7; TRBD1 matches at 7 bases. CDR1 and CDR2 from the germline V gene are SGHVS and FNYEAQ. V lost 4 bases, J lost 2 bases, and 2 bases stayed unmatched. The CDR3 has 13 amino acids. CDR3 sequence: CASSWGQTYEQYF. CDR3 bases: TGTGCCAGCAGCTGGGGACAGACCTACGAGCAGTACTTC.

V and J are TRBV7-9 and TRBJ1-2; 8 positions agree with TRBD1. The CDR3 is 15 residues long. V trimming: 5 bases; J trimming: 4 bases; junction bases outside the gene matches: 9. Per the germline V gene, CDR1 is SEHNR and CDR2 is FQNEAQ (reference sequence). This chain's CDR3 is CASSHPGQVIYGYTF. The CDR3 region has the DNA TGTGCCAGCAGCCATCCGGGACAGGTCATCTATGGCTACACCTTC.

This chain links TRBV5-1 with TRBJ2-1, with TRBD2 identical over 10 bases. This CDR3 contains 16 residues. In germline, CDR1 is SGHRS, CDR2 YFSETQ. With 4 bases clipped from V and 9 bases from J, the junction kept 13 bases outside the gene matches. CDR3 amino acids: CASSPWGLAGDGEQFF. Here the CDR3 DNA reads TGCGCCAGCAGCCCATGGGGCCTAGCGGGAGACGGTGAGCAGTTCTTC.

V is TRBV28 and J is TRBJ1-1, with 9 bases matching TRBD1. Trimming at V came to 5 bases and at J to 3 bases, leaving 7 bases not matched to a gene. The V gene's germline CDR1 is MDHEN and CDR2 SYDVKM. This CDR3 comprises 15 residues. CDR3 in amino acids: CASSPPGQGHTEAFF. The CDR3 bases are TGTGCCAGCAGTCCGCCGGGACAGGGTCACACTGAAGCTTTCTTT. Looking up the rest from reference TRBV28 and TRBJ1-1 gives the full variable domain: DVKVTQSSRYLVKRTGEKVFLECVQDMDHENMFWYRQDPGLGLRLIYFSYDVKMKEKGDIPEGYSVSREKKERFSLILESASTNQTSMYLCASSPPGQGHTEAFFGQGTRLTVV.

The J gene is TRBJ1-4, the V gene TRBV6-5, with D possibly TRBD1 on 6 matching bases. The CDR3 contains 15 residues. From germline, CDR1 is MNHEY and CDR2 SVGAGI. The V gene lost 5 bases and the J gene lost 0 bases, with 10 bases spanning the gap. The CDR3: CASSRDITTNEKLFF. CDR3 DNA sequence: TGTGCCAGCAGTCGGGACATCACAACTAATGAAAAACTGTTTTTT.

The J gene is TRBJ1-1, the V gene TRBV2, with a possible D match to TRBD1 (6 bases). Germline CDR1 is SNHLY and CDR2 is FYNNEI. CDR3 length: 13 residues. Deletions cut 6 bases from V and 1 base from J, with 9 bases between. CDR3 amino acids: CASRRTANTEAFF. The CDR3 DNA reads as TGTGCCAGCAGGAGGACAGCGAACACTGAAGCTTTCTTT.

This clone was detected a few times. The CDR3 sequence: CASSEPPGGVAYGYTF. CDR3 bases: TGTGCCAGCAGCGAACCCCCTGGTGGAGTGGCCTATGGCTACACCTTC. The chain combines TRBV13 with TRBJ1-2; D not certain. CDR3 length equals 16 residues. V lost 5 bases and J lost 4, with 20 bases in between. The V gene's germline CDR1 is PRHDT and CDR2 FYEKMQ (reference sequence).

The rearrangement uses TRBV21-1 and TRBJ2-6; TRBD2 is the table's D call and was not checked against the DNA. TRBV21-1 is a known pseudogene. The CDR3 sequence is 15 residues long. The DNA for the CDR3 is TGTGCCAGCAGCAAAGCGCGGGGGTTCCTCAACGTCCTGACTTTC. As protein: CASSKARGFLNVLTF.

This chain uses TRBV10-3 with TRBJ2-3, with 7 bases fitting TRBD1. The CDR3 runs 15 residues. Trimming took 4 bases from V and 1 from J; bases not matched to a gene: 5. Germline CDR1 ENHRY, CDR2 SYGVKD. CDR3: CAISGGQEGTDTQYF. CDR3 bases: TGTGCCATCAGTGGAGGACAGGAGGGCACAGATACGCAGTATTTT.

V usage is TRBV28 and J usage is TRBJ2-5; tentative D call: TRBD1 (6 bases). The J call may be wrong; the DNA end is better matched by TRBJ2-7. Germline CDR1 MDHEN, CDR2 SYDVKM. This CDR3 comprises 14 residues. The CDR3 DNA sequence: TGTGCCAGCAGCTCCGGGACACTAACCTACGAGCAGTACTTC. Translating it yields CASSSGTLTYEQYF.

The J gene is TRBJ2-2, the V gene TRBV4-1, with 13 bases aligning to TRBD2. The germline V gene has CDR1 MGHRA and CDR2 YSYEKL. There are 18 residues in the CDR3. V gave up 3 bases and J gave up 3 bases; unmatched junction bases: 7. The CDR3 is CASSHPGLAGADTGELFF. CDR3 nucleotides: TGCGCCAGCAGCCACCCCGGACTAGCGGGAGCAGACACCGGGGAGCTGTTTTTT.

The rearrangement uses TRBV6-5 and TRBJ1-6; TRBD1 agrees at 8 bases. The CDR3 extends over 15 amino acids. Germline CDR1 MNHEY, CDR2 SVGAGI. V trimming: 2 bases; J trimming: 10 bases; junction bases outside the gene matches: 7. The CDR3 sequence is CASSYGQGAKSPLHF. For the CDR3, the DNA is TGTGCCAGCAGTTACGGGCAGGGGGCTAAATCACCCCTCCACTTT.

V and J are TRBV5-1 and TRBJ1-5, with 8 bases identical to TRBD1. Germline CDR1 and CDR2: SGHRS and YFSETQ. V was clipped by 4 bases and J by 5 bases; unmatched bases: 5. The CDR3 is 14 amino acids. CDR3 nucleotide sequence: TGCGCCAGCAGCCTCGACAGGGGAGATCAGCCCCAGCATTTT. This encodes CASSLDRGDQPQHF.

The chain carries TRBV30 and TRBJ2-2; possible D gene TRBD2, 6 bases. CDR1 is GTSNPN, CDR2 SVGIG, per germline (reference sequence). Trimming pared 8 bases from V and 4 bases from J, leaving 14 bases between. The CDR3 covers 13 residues. CDR3 coding DNA: TGTGCCATTCTCGGGAGAGGCACCGGGGAGCTGTTTTTT. Its translation is CAILGRGTGELFF.

The chain carries TRBV9 and TRBJ1-2; maybe TRBD1 (6 bases). The germline CDR1 and CDR2 sequences are SGDLS and YYNGEE. Trimming cost V 0 bases and J 3 bases, with 21 bases left between them. CDR3 length: 18 amino acids. The CDR3 loop is CASSVGSRVGGGDYGYTF. The CDR3 DNA follows: TGTGCCAGCAGCGTAGGGTCCCGGGTGGGAGGGGGTGACTATGGCTACACCTTC.

In this sample, this clone turned up once. V and J are TRBV11-3 and TRBJ2-1, with D perhaps TRBD1 (6 bases). Trimming shortened V by 6 bases and J by 6 bases, and 18 bases separated the two germline ends. CDR3 size: 15 residues. Germline V gene lookup returns CDR1 SGHNT and CDR2 YENEEA. CDR3 loop: CASSRRGAGVNEQFF. CDR3 DNA sequence: TGTGCCAGCAGTAGAAGGGGAGCAGGGGTCAATGAGCAGTTCTTC.

V usage is TRBV6-1 and J usage is TRBJ2-7, with D possibly being TRBD2 (5 bases). The CDR3 covers 15 residues. With 7 bases removed from V and 3 bases from J, the gap between germline ends came to 19 bases. Germline CDR1 is MNHNS and CDR2 is SASEGT. The CDR3 region has the DNA TGTGCCAGCACCTCCGGAGGCAGGAACCTCTACGAGCAGTACTTC. It encodes CASTSGGRNLYEQYF.

The CDR3 nucleotides read TGCGCCAGCAGCCAAGCTCTCGCAGGGAAGGATCAGCCCCAGCATTTT. Residues: CASSQALAGKDQPQHF. The genes are TRBV4-1 and TRBJ1-5; D is possibly TRBD1 (5 bases). V was trimmed by 1 base and J by 5 bases, leaving 15 bases between them. CDR1 is MGHRA, CDR2 YSYEKL, per germline. The length of the CDR3 is 16 residues.

The chain has TRBV21-1 and TRBJ2-1; the D segment call TRBD2 is taken from the table without a DNA check. TRBV21-1 is a recognized pseudogene. The CDR3 totals 19 residues. CDR3 protein: CASSKAGYAGALSYNEQFF. DNA of the CDR3: TGTGCCAGCAGCAAAGCGGGGTACGCGGGAGCGCTCTCCTACAATGAGCAGTTCTTC.

The V call is TRBV7-9, the J call TRBJ1-2; D may be TRBD1 (6 bases). Germline CDR1 SEHNR, CDR2 FQNEAQ (reference sequence). The CDR3 is made up of 13 amino acids. Trimming pared 11 bases from V and 0 bases from J, leaving 13 bases between. The CDR3 here is CAVKQGPNYGYTF. CDR3 sequence (DNA): TGTGCCGTAAAACAGGGACCTAACTATGGCTACACCTTC.

J is TRBJ2-7 and V is TRBV6-1, with 8 bases identical to TRBD2. The CDR3 loop spans 14 amino acids. In germline, CDR1 is MNHNS, CDR2 SASEGT. The V gene end was trimmed by 4 bases and the J gene end by 4 bases; junction bases not matched to a gene: 6. CDR3 protein: CASSVSGSTYEQYF. CDR3 in DNA: TGTGCCAGCAGTGTCAGCGGGAGTACTTACGAGCAGTACTTC.

The chain links TRBV2 to TRBJ2-5; no clear D gene. The CDR3 runs to 13 residues. The germline CDR1 and CDR2 sequences are SNHLY and FYNNEI. Trimming pared 5 bases from V and 5 bases from J, leaving 12 bases between. In DNA form, the CDR3 reads TGTGCCAGCAGTCGGTCAAGAGGCGAGACCCAGTACTTC. Protein: CASSRSRGETQYF.

The chain has TRBV2 and TRBJ1-3, with 7 bases fitting TRBD1. The CDR3 loop spans 13 amino acids. Trimming removed 9 bases from V and 0 bases from J; junction bases left unmatched: 2. Germline CDR1 is SNHLY and CDR2 is FYNNEI. CDR3 nucleotides: TGTGCCAGTGGGACAGCCTCTGGAAACACCATATATTTT. Translation gives CASGTASGNTIYF.